The sequence of this TCR delta chain was determined in a study of gamma delta lymphoproliferative disorders and STAT genes. This clone was observed a few times. TCRdb's listed protein matches a much larger clone and diverges from this DNA's translation at residue 5, likely through a read error; the protein shown comes from the DNA. V was clipped by 3 bases and J by 4 bases, with 38 bases between them. The germline CDR1 and CDR2 sequences are GEAIGNYY and EKD. This CDR3 is built from 22 residues. Genomic DNA from isolated PBMCs served as the sequencing template. With CATT, TCRdb re-called clones from the multiplex PCR reads. The sample shows about 820 delta-chain clones, roughly 1.5% of them seen only once.

This rearrangement joins TRDV2 to TRDJ1, with D perhaps TRDD3 (10 bases). The specimen sequenced was blood. The sequence was obtained from a human donor in good health. The CDR3 is CACDSILKPSYQLGDTHDKLIF. In nucleotides, the CDR3 is TGTGCCTGTGACTCAATTCTAAAGCCTTCCTACCAATTGGGGGATACCCACGATAAACTCATCTTT.